Listed here are 5 T cell receptor beta chains from one sample, sequenced in a study of T cell repertoires and HLA-DP antigens. The protocol was immunoSEQ multiplex PCR, while the TCRdb copy is restricted to in-frame clones and leaves out a portion. The sample includes about 89,000 clones, roughly 86% of them seen just once. Antigens of these TCRs are unknown. The sample comprised CD4+ T cells from PBMCs. These receptors were obtained from a man aged 50 to 59 in good health and CMV-seronegative.

The V gene is TRBV9, the J gene TRBJ2-3; maybe TRBD2 (5 bases). This CDR3 is 16 amino acids long. The V and J ends lost 2 bases and 0 bases respectively, with 13 bases between them. CDR1 SGDLS and CDR2 YYNGEE come from the germline V gene. CDR3 amino acids: CASSVLRAASTDTQYF. The CDR3 coding sequence is TGTGCCAGCAGCGTTCTGAGAGCGGCCAGCACAGATACGCAGTATTTT.

The chain has TRBV30 and TRBJ2-7, with D possibly being TRBD2 (6 bases). V was pared by 3 bases and J by 6 bases, with 9 bases between. Germline V lookup: CDR1 GTSNPN, CDR2 SVGIG (reference sequence). This CDR3 is built from 11 residues. CDR3 region: CAWSRAGEQYF. CDR3 DNA: TGTGCCTGGAGCAGAGCGGGCGAGCAGTACTTC. The whole variable domain, filled in from reference TRBV30 and TRBJ2-7, reads SQTIHQWPATLVQPVGSPLSLECTVEGTSNPNLYWYRQAAGRGLQLLFYSVGIGQISSEVPQNLSASRPQDRQFILSSKKLLLSDSGFYLCAWSRAGEQYFGPGTRLTVT.

The chain links TRBV11-2 to TRBJ2-3; D is perhaps TRBD1 (6 bases). Trimming took 5 bases from V and 0 from J, leaving 15 bases between them. Germline V gene data show CDR1 as SGHAT and CDR2 as FQNNGV. The CDR3 has 16 amino acids. The CDR3 nucleotides are TGTGCCAGCAGCCCCCCTCAGGGGAGCAGCACAGATACGCAGTATTTT. Translated, it gives CASSPPQGSSTDTQYF.

The V call is TRBV6-5, the J call TRBJ1-1; D is undetermined. Trimming removed 9 bases at V and 1 base at J, with 6 bases between. Germline assignment: CDR1 MNHEY and CDR2 SVGAGI. The CDR3 sequence is 11 residues long. The CDR3 protein is CASAGNTEAFF. CDR3 sequence (DNA): TGTGCCAGTGCAGGGAACACTGAAGCTTTCTTT.

The rearrangement links TRBV4-3 to TRBJ1-1, with 8 bases lining up with TRBD1. J gave up 10 bases and V 0 bases, and 10 bases lay outside the gene matches. The length of the CDR3 is 15 residues. CDR1 is LGHNA and CDR2 is YSLEER in the germline V gene. Here the CDR3 DNA reads TGCGCCAGCAGCCAAGATGGTGGGCAGGGGGCAAGAGCTTTCTTT. This gives the protein CASSQDGGQGARAFF.